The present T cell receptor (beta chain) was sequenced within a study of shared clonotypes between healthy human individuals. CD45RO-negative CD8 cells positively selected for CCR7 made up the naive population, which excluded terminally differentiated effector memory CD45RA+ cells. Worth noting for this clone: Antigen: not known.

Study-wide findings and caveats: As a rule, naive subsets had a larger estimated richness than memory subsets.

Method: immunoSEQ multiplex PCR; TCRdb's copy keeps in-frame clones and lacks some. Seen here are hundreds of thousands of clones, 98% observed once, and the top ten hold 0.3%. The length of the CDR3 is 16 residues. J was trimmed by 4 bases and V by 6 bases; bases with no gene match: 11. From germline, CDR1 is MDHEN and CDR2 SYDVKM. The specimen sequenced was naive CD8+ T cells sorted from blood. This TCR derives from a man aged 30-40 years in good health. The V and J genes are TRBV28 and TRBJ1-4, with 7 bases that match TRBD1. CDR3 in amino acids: CASRKLRGQHNEKLFF. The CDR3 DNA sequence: TGTGCCAGCAGAAAACTCAGGGGACAGCATAATGAAAAACTGTTTTTT.